These 22 T cell receptor beta chains came from one sample sequenced in a study of T cell responses to AZD1222 COVID-19 vaccine. This table comes from immunoSEQ multiplex PCR, and its TCRdb copy is limited to in-frame clones, with some not included. The sample carries about 120,000 clones, about 90% recorded once. The sequencing used peripheral blood, collected on day 0 of AZD1222 vaccination. The receptors originated from an adult in good health.

The chain uses TRBV3-1 (or the pseudogene TRBV3-2) and TRBJ1-2, with 8 bases identical to TRBD1. After removal of 2 bases from V and 4 bases from J, the junction contained 12 bases not matched to a gene. This CDR3 has 17 residues. Germline CDR1 is LGHDT and CDR2 is YNNKEL (reference sequence). The CDR3 loop is CASSQPTQPGQAYGYTF. The CDR3, as DNA: TGTGCCAGCAGCCAACCCACCCAACCGGGACAGGCCTATGGCTACACCTTC.

This chain connects TRBV7-9 to TRBJ2-7; TRBD2 matches at 11 bases. CDR1 and CDR2 (germline): SEHNR, FQNEAQ (reference sequence). The CDR3 length is 15 residues. V dropped 5 bases and J dropped 4; count of bases not matched to a gene: 7. The CDR3 nucleotides read TGTGCCAGCAGCAGAACTAGCGGGGGTGCTTACGAGCAGTACTTC. Translation gives CASSRTSGGAYEQYF.

The V call is TRBV19, the J call TRBJ1-2; no clear D gene. CDR3 length equals 14 residues. V dropped 4 bases and J dropped 3 bases, with 12 bases sitting between them. In germline, CDR1 is LNHDA, CDR2 SQIVND (reference sequence). The CDR3 DNA reads TGTGCCAGTAGTAAGGCGATTACCGACTATGGCTACACCTTC. Protein sequence: CASSKAITDYGYTF.

CDR3 protein: CASSFVLYGYTF. CDR3 in DNA: TGTGCCAGCAGTTTTGTATTATATGGCTACACCTTC. The V and J genes are TRBV28 and TRBJ1-2; no clear D gene. The CDR3 covers 12 residues. The V gene's germline CDR1 is MDHEN and CDR2 SYDVKM. Trimming left V 3 bases short and J 5 bases short, with 7 bases between.

The rearrangement links TRBV27 to TRBJ2-6, with D perhaps matching TRBD1 or TRBD2 (6 bases each). Germline-derived CDR1 and CDR2 are MNHEY and SMNVEV (reference sequence). V was pared by 3 bases and J by 4 bases, with 19 bases between. CDR3 size: 18 residues. This CDR3 is CASSFGGLRGSGANVLTF. The CDR3 DNA reads as TGTGCCAGCAGTTTCGGTGGACTAAGGGGGTCAGGGGCCAACGTCCTGACTTTC.

CDR3 amino acids: CASSGGKPNPYEQYF. The CDR3 coding sequence is TGCGCCAGCAGTGGAGGGAAGCCCAATCCCTACGAGCAGTACTTC. The rearrangement joins TRBV10-1 to TRBJ2-7; D is possibly TRBD2 (5 bases). This CDR3 is built from 15 residues. Germline CDR1 reads WNHNN; CDR2 reads SYGVQD (reference sequence). V gave up 4 bases and J gave up 2 bases, with 15 bases separating them.

J is TRBJ1-2 and V is TRBV9; possibly TRBD1 for D (6 bases). The CDR3 runs to 13 residues. V lost 0 bases to trimming and J lost 7 bases, with 10 bases between them. Germline CDR1 SGDLS, CDR2 YYNGEE. In DNA form, the CDR3 reads TGTGCCAGCAGCGTAGAAGGGGGACGTGGCTACACCTTC. Protein sequence: CASSVEGGRGYTF.

J is TRBJ1-2 and V is TRBV5-1; a possible D gene is TRBD1 (6 bases). CDR1 is SGHRS and CDR2 is YFSETQ in the germline V gene. The CDR3 covers 11 residues. Trimming removed 5 bases at V and 6 bases at J, with 8 bases between. CDR3 amino acids: CASRRQDGYTF. Here the CDR3 DNA reads TGCGCCAGCAGACGACAGGATGGCTACACCTTC.

The rearrangement links TRBV15 to TRBJ1-1, with D hard to call. This CDR3 comprises 12 residues. Trimming cost V 3 bases and J 2 bases, with 4 bases left between them. The germline V gene has CDR1 LNHNV and CDR2 YYDKDF (reference sequence). This CDR3 is CATSSLNTEAFF. Written as DNA, the CDR3 is TGTGCCACCAGCAGCCTAAACACTGAAGCTTTCTTT.

This sequence joins TRBV25-1 and TRBJ2-6, with D possibly TRBD1 on 5 matching bases. V lost 6 bases and J 0 bases, leaving 9 bases between the germline ends. Germline CDR1 MGHDK, CDR2 SYGVNS. The CDR3 length is 15 residues. CDR3 sequence reads: CASSPQGSGANVLTF. CDR3 bases: TGTGCCAGCAGCCCCCAGGGCTCTGGGGCCAACGTCCTGACTTTC.

The J gene is TRBJ1-3, the V gene TRBV6-5; 7 bases fit TRBD1. Germline V gene lookup returns CDR1 MNHEY and CDR2 SVGAGI. The junction had 7 bases not matched to a gene; V was cut back by 6 bases and J by 8 bases. This CDR3 has 13 amino acids. As DNA, the CDR3 is TGTGCCAGCAGCCCGACAGGGACGGACACCATATATTTT. Residues: CASSPTGTDTIYF.

Written as DNA, the CDR3 is TGTGCCAGCAGCTTCCGTCCAGGGTTGCTACAAGAGACCCAGTACTTC. Translating gives CASSFRPGLLQETQYF. V and J are TRBV5-5 and TRBJ2-5; tentatively, D is TRBD1 (5 bases). V lost 2 bases to trimming and J lost 2 bases, with 16 bases between them. Germline V gives CDR1 SGHKS, CDR2 YYEKEE (reference sequence). The CDR3 sequence is 16 residues long.

V usage is TRBV21-1 and J usage is TRBJ1-6. TRBV21-1 is given as a pseudogene. There are 11 residues in the CDR3. Written as DNA, the CDR3 is TGTGCCAGCAGCCGCAATTCACCCCTCCACTTT. This encodes CASSRNSPLHF.

A single count supports this clone. The chain carries TRBV4-1 and TRBJ1-5, with D hard to call. CDR3 length: 13 residues. Looked up from germline, CDR1 is MGHRA and CDR2 is YSYEKL. The germline V and J ends were trimmed by 2 bases and 3 bases, with 5 bases remaining between them. Written as DNA, the CDR3 is TGCGCCAGCAGCCAACTTCCCAATCAGCCCCAGCATTTT. Amino acid sequence: CASSQLPNQPQHF.

The rearrangement links TRBV5-6 to TRBJ2-1; D is possibly TRBD2 (6 bases). The CDR3 is 15 residues long. V dropped 4 bases and J dropped 3 bases, with 14 bases sitting between them. Germline V gene lookup returns CDR1 SGHDT and CDR2 YYEEEE. The CDR3 is CASSRRGGLYNEQFF. In nucleotides, the CDR3 is TGTGCCAGCAGCCGGCGGGGCGGGCTCTACAATGAGCAGTTCTTC.

J is TRBJ2-5 and V is TRBV5-4; D may be TRBD1 (5 bases). V lost 4 bases and J lost 5, with 18 bases in between. Germline loops: CDR1 SGHNT, CDR2 YYREEE (reference sequence). The CDR3 contains 15 residues. This CDR3 is CASSPETDSLETQYF. For the CDR3, the DNA is TGTGCCAGCAGCCCGGAGACAGATAGCTTGGAGACCCAGTACTTC.

This clone is a singleton in its sample. The rearrangement uses TRBV19 and TRBJ2-3; TRBD1 agrees at 9 bases. This CDR3 has 13 residues. In germline, CDR1 is LNHDA, CDR2 SQIVND (reference sequence). The ends lost 9 bases at V and 2 bases at J; junction bases unmatched: 3. The CDR3 sequence is CARNRGHTDTQYF. For the CDR3, the DNA is TGTGCCAGGAACAGGGGGCACACAGATACGCAGTATTTT.

This chain uses TRBV6-5 with TRBJ2-2; D possibly corresponds to TRBD1 (5 bases). Germline CDR1 is MNHEY and CDR2 is SVGAGI. Trimming took off 6 bases at V and 5 bases at J, with 13 bases between the two ends. The CDR3 contains 14 residues. The CDR3 reads CASSPQGITGELFF. CDR3 DNA sequence: TGTGCCAGCAGCCCCCAGGGTATTACCGGGGAGCTGTTTTTT.

The chain recombines TRBV2 with TRBJ1-1; D is ambiguous. V gave up 6 bases and J gave up 1 base, with 9 bases separating them. Per germline, CDR1 SNHLY and CDR2 FYNNEI. This CDR3 spans 13 amino acids. This CDR3 reads CASSVTRNTEAFF. The DNA for the CDR3 is TGTGCCAGCAGCGTAACACGGAACACTGAAGCTTTCTTT.

The V and J genes are TRBV10-2 and TRBJ2-7, with 7 bases matching TRBD1. Germline values: CDR1 WSHSY, CDR2 SAAADI. Trimming cost V 5 bases and J 3 bases; bases outside gene matches: 4. The CDR3 spans 13 residues. The CDR3 region is CASSRQGDYEQYF. The CDR3 coding sequence is TGCGCCAGCAGTAGACAGGGTGACTACGAGCAGTACTTC.

Note on this clone: The same CDR3 is also encoded by other DNA sequences in this sample. The chain recombines TRBV5-1 with TRBJ1-1; D not certain. Looked up from germline, CDR1 is SGHRS and CDR2 is YFSETQ. CDR3 length: 15 residues. V lost 0 bases to trimming and J lost 0 bases, with 9 bases between them. The CDR3 loop reads CASSLAAGMNTEAFF. The CDR3 DNA follows: TGCGCCAGCAGCTTGGCGGCGGGGATGAACACTGAAGCTTTCTTT.

The chain links TRBV24-1 to TRBJ2-2; perhaps TRBD2 as D (5 bases). V was cut by 2 bases and J by 8 bases, with 11 bases left in between. The length of the CDR3 is 14 residues. Germline-derived CDR1 and CDR2 are KGHDR and SFDVKD. CDR3 protein: CATSDSPGIGELFF. The CDR3 DNA follows: TGTGCCACCAGTGATTCCCCGGGGATAGGGGAGCTGTTTTTT.